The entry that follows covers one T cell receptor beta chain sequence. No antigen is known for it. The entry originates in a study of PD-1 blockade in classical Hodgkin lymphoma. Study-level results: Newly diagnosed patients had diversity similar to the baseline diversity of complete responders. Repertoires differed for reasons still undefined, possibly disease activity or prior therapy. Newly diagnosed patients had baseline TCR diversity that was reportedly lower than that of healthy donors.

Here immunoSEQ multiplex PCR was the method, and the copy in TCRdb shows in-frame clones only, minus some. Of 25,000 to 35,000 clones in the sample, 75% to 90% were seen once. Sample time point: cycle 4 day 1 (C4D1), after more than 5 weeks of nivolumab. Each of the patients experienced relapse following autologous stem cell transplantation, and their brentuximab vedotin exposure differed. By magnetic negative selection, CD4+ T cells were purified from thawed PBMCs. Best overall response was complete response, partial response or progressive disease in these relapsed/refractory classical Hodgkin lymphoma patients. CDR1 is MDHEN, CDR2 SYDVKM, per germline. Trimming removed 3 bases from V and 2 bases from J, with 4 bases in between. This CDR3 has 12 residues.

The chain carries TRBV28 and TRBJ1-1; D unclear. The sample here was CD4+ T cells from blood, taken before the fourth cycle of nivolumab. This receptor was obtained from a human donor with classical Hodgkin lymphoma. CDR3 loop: CASSLTNTEAFF. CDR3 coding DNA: TGTGCCAGCAGTTTGACAAACACTGAAGCTTTCTTT.